This T cell receptor beta chain was recorded in a study of blood T cell repertoires in COVID-19. TCRdb's copy holds only in-frame clones and misses some; the assay was immunoSEQ multiplex PCR. The table lists 100,000 to 150,000 clones, more than 60% of them singletons, with approximately 2.4% in the top ten. Trimming took 7 bases from V and 6 from J; bases not matched to a gene: 4. The CDR3 has 11 residues. Germline CDR1 SQVTM, CDR2 ANQGSEA. J is TRBJ1-2 and V is TRBV29-1, with TRBD1 matching over 8 bases. The receptor's source is a man aged 65 to 79 with acute or convalescent COVID-19. Material: peripheral blood. The CDR3 coding sequence is TGCAGCGGTGGGACAGGCGATGGCTACACCTTC. This translates into CSGGTGDGYTF. The complete variable domain, with remaining parts taken from reference TRBV29-1 and TRBJ1-2, reads SAVISQKPSRDICQRGTSLTIQCQVDSQVTMMFWYRQQPGQSLTLIATANQGSEATYESGFVIDKFPISRPNLTFSTLTVSNMSPEDSSIYLCSGGTGDGYTFGSGTRLTVV.